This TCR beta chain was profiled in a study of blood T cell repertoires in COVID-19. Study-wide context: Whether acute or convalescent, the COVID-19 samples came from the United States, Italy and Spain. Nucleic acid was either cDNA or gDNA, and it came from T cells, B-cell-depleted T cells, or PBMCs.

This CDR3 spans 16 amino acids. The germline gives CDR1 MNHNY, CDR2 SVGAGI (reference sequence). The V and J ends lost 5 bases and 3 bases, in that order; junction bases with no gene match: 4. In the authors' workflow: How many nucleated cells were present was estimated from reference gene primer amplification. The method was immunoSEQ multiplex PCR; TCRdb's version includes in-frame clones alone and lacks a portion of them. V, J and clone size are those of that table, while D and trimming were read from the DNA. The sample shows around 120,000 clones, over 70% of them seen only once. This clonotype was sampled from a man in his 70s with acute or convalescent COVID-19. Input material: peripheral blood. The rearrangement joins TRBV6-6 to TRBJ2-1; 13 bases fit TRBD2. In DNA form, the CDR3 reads TGTGCCAGCAGTCTTCGGACTAGCGGGGGCTACAATGAGCAGTTCTTC. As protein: CASSLRTSGGYNEQFF.